The rows below give T cell receptor beta chains drawn from one sample of a study of T cell repertoires in cytomegalovirus infection. TCRdb called the reads again in MiXCR, with one record for every CDR3 protein. Altogether 200,000 to 300,000 distinct CDR3 sequences are present, approximately 9.2% being singletons, with the ten largest covering around 16%. Input material: PBMCs. The receptors were sampled from a human donor in good health (CMV status not recorded). Some clones in this sample may be carry-over from other donors' samples. CDR3s include the opening cysteine and the closing phenylalanine or tryptophan. Fields, in order: V gene, J gene, clone size, D gene, CDR3 DNA, CDR3 protein. The D gene is left open where the match is weak. Not every row has a clone size; where given, it reads once, few, many or a size class.

V gene: TRBV5-5; J gene: TRBJ1-1; clone size: few; D gene: -; CDR3 DNA: TGTGCCAGCAGCTTGGTCCCCTCGACAGAGAACACTGAAGCTTTCTTT; CDR3 protein: CASSLVPSTENTEAFF
V gene: TRBV7-2; J gene: TRBJ1-5; clone size: many; D gene: -; CDR3 DNA: TGTGCCAGCAGCTTAGGAGGTAGCCAGCCCCAGCATTTT; CDR3 protein: CASSLGGSQPQHF
V gene: TRBV10-3; J gene: TRBJ2-5; clone size: -; D gene: TRBD2; CDR3 DNA: TGTGCCATCAGTGAGTCAACTAGCGGGAGCGAGACCCAGTACTTC; CDR3 protein: CAISESTSGSETQYF
V gene: TRBV11-3; J gene: TRBJ2-7; clone size: -; D gene: -; CDR3 DNA: TGTGCCAGCATGCCTGCCGGCCACGAGCAGTACTTC; CDR3 protein: CASMPAGHEQYF
V gene: TRBV20-1; J gene: TRBJ1-5; clone size: few; D gene: -; CDR3 DNA: TGCAGTGCTAGTTCCGGGGGCGGCGGCAATCAGCCCCAGCATTTT; CDR3 protein: CSASSGGGGNQPQHF
V gene: TRBV19; J gene: TRBJ1-3; clone size: few; D gene: -; CDR3 DNA: TGTGCCAGTACGCGGGGCTCTGGAAACACCATATATTTT; CDR3 protein: CASTRGSGNTIYF
V gene: TRBV7-2; J gene: TRBJ2-4; clone size: many; D gene: -; CDR3 DNA: TGTGCCAGCAGCTTAAACAGGGGGGGGGCCAAAAACATTCAGTACTTC; CDR3 protein: CASSLNRGGAKNIQYF
V gene: TRBV6-2/TRBV6-3; J gene: TRBJ1-1; clone size: few; D gene: -; CDR3 DNA: TGTGCCAGCAGTTACAGAGGAGTGGGGCCGGCTGAAGCTTTCTTT; CDR3 protein: CASSYRGVGPAEAFF
V gene: TRBV5-3; J gene: TRBJ2-1; clone size: many; D gene: TRBD2; CDR3 DNA: TGTGCCAGCAGCTTGGTGGGGACTAGCGGGCACAAGGAGCAGTTCTTC; CDR3 protein: CASSLVGTSGHKEQFF
V gene: TRBV20-1; J gene: TRBJ2-7; clone size: -; D gene: TRBD2; CDR3 DNA: TGCAGTGCTAGAGATCAAGCGGGAGCTGGGCACGAGCAGTACTTC; CDR3 protein: CSARDQAGAGHEQYF
V gene: TRBV7-2; J gene: TRBJ2-7; clone size: many; D gene: -; CDR3 DNA: TGTGCCAGCAGCTGGACTGCCCCCTTCGCCGAGCAGTACTTC; CDR3 protein: CASSWTAPFAEQYF
V gene: TRBV4-2; J gene: TRBJ1-1; clone size: many; D gene: -; CDR3 DNA: TGTGCCAGCAGCCAAGATCCCGACAGGACTGAAGCTTTCTTT; CDR3 protein: CASSQDPDRTEAFF
V gene: TRBV20-1; J gene: TRBJ2-7; clone size: many; D gene: TRBD1; CDR3 DNA: TGCAGTGCGAATACCGGGACAGGGGCCTACGAGCAGTACTTC; CDR3 protein: CSANTGTGAYEQYF
V gene: TRBV7-9; J gene: TRBJ1-2; clone size: -; D gene: -; CDR3 DNA: TGTGCCAGCAGCTTAGACCCATATGGCTACACCTTC; CDR3 protein: CASSLDPYGYTF
V gene: TRBV7-2; J gene: TRBJ1-2; clone size: many; D gene: TRBD1; CDR3 DNA: TGTGCCAGCAGCCCCAACGGGGCAGGGGGCTATGGCTACACCTTC; CDR3 protein: CASSPNGAGGYGYTF
V gene: TRBV19; J gene: TRBJ2-3; clone size: many; D gene: TRBD1; CDR3 DNA: TGTGCCAGTAGTACCCCCGACAGGGGTTGGCAGTATTTT; CDR3 protein: CASSTPDRGWQYF
V gene: TRBV20-1; J gene: TRBJ2-3; clone size: -; D gene: TRBD1; CDR3 DNA: TGCAGTGCGATCCTAGTCGTACCGGGACAGACTAGCACAGATACGCAGTATTTT; CDR3 protein: CSAILVVPGQTSTDTQYF
V gene: TRBV29-1; J gene: TRBJ2-4; clone size: few; D gene: -; CDR3 DNA: TGCAGCGTAGCCAACAGGGAGCTAGCCAAAAACATTCAGTACTTC; CDR3 protein: CSVANRELAKNIQYF
V gene: TRBV29-1; J gene: TRBJ1-1; clone size: -; D gene: -; CDR3 DNA: TGCAGCGTTGAAGGGAAGGACACTGAAGCTTTCTTT; CDR3 protein: CSVEGKDTEAFF
V gene: TRBV6-5; J gene: TRBJ2-2; clone size: -; D gene: -; CDR3 DNA: TGTGCCAGCAGTTACAGGGTCGGAGCCGGGGAGCTGTTTTTT; CDR3 protein: CASSYRVGAGELFF
V gene: TRBV5-1; J gene: TRBJ1-5; clone size: -; D gene: TRBD1; CDR3 DNA: TGCGCCAGCAGCTTCGGGACAGGTGGGAACAATCAGCCCCAGCATTTT; CDR3 protein: CASSFGTGGNNQPQHF
V gene: TRBV6-2/TRBV6-3; J gene: TRBJ2-2; clone size: few; D gene: TRBD2; CDR3 DNA: TGTGCCAGTTCTTCACTAGCGACCACCGGGGAGCTGTTTTTT; CDR3 protein: CASSSLATTGELFF
V gene: TRBV2; J gene: TRBJ2-7; clone size: many; D gene: -; CDR3 DNA: TGTGCCAGCAGTGACAGAGGTTCAGGGCTCGACGAGCAGTACTTC; CDR3 protein: CASSDRGSGLDEQYF
V gene: TRBV19; J gene: TRBJ1-2; clone size: few; D gene: -; CDR3 DNA: TGTGCCAGTACCTATAATGACTATGGCTACACCTTC; CDR3 protein: CASTYNDYGYTF